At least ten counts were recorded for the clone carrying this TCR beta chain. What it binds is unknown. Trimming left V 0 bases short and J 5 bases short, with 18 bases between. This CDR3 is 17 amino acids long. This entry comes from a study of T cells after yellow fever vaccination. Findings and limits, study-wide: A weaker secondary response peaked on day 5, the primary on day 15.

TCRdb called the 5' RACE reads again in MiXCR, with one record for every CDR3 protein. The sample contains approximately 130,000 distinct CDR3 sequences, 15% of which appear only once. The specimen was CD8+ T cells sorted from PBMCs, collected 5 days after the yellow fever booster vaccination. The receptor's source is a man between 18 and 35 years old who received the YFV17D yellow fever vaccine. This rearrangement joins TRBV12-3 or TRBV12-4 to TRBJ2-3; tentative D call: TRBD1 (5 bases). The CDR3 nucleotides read TGTGCCAGCAGTTTAGCGCGTGGGGCCACGTCAGTAGATACGCAGTATTTT. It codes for CASSLARGATSVDTQYF.